The 14 T cell receptor beta chains given below trace back to one sample, sequenced in a study of human T cells and chemical hapten exposure. Time point noted: pre-sensitization, week 0. Treatment meaning: therapeutic diphenylcyclopropenone sensitization with weekly scalp DPC. Using its own MiXCR run on the RACE reads, TCRdb lists one record per CDR3 protein. The sample records about 87,000 distinct CDR3 sequences, 8% to 10% being singletons. Material: whole blood, obtained in connection with sensitization to the hapten diphenylcyclopropenone (DPC). Every receptor here comes from a woman aged 40 to 55 with alopecia areata. Some clones in this sample may be carry-over from other donors' samples.

In DNA form, the CDR3 reads TGCGGACAGGGAGGGGGCAATCAGCCCCAGCATTTT. Residues: CGQGGGNQPQHF. The V gene is TRBV20-1, the J gene TRBJ1-5, with 8 nucleotides matching TRBD1. CDR3 length: 12 amino acids. CDR1 is DFQATT and CDR2 is SNEGSKA in the germline V gene (reference sequence).

The chain links TRBV12-3 or TRBV12-4 to TRBJ2-2; weak D call: TRBD2 (5 bases). V was clipped by 7 bases and J by 6 bases, with 15 bases between them. The CDR3 is 14 amino acids. The CDR3 DNA follows: TGTGCCAGCACCCTATCGGACTGGTCCGGGGAGCTGTTTTTT. This sequence encodes CASTLSDWSGELFF.

This clonotype was seen ten or more times. J is TRBJ2-7 and V is TRBV6-2 or TRBV6-3; 7 bases match TRBD1. Germline V CDR1 and CDR2: MNHEY, SVGEGT. CDR3 size: 15 residues. V shed 6 bases and J 0 bases; nucleotides not matched to a gene: 8. CDR3 region: CASRADRLSSYEQYF. Written as DNA, the CDR3 is TGTGCCAGCAGAGCGGACAGGCTTAGCTCCTACGAGCAGTACTTC.

The chain has TRBV20-1 and TRBJ1-2; a weak D match, TRBD1 (5 bases). The V gene lost 3 bases and the J gene lost 4 bases, with 6 bases spanning the gap. The CDR3 contains 11 residues. Germline lookup yields CDR1 DFQATT and CDR2 SNEGSKA (reference sequence). The CDR3 reads CSASQGYGYTF. In DNA, the CDR3 is TGCAGTGCTAGCCAGGGCTATGGCTACACCTTC.

This chain uses TRBV6-2 or TRBV6-3 with TRBJ2-5; 11 bases agree with TRBD2. V lost 5 bases, J lost 3 bases, and 8 bases stayed unmatched. Germline CDR1 is MNHEY and CDR2 is SVGEGT. The CDR3 is made up of 16 amino acids. The CDR3 DNA sequence: TGTGCCAGCAGTCCCCGGACTAGCGGGCCTAAAGAGACCCAGTACTTC. This sequence encodes CASSPRTSGPKETQYF.

This clonotype was detected a few times. V gene TRBV6-2 or TRBV6-3 combines with J gene TRBJ1-5; 10 bases fit TRBD1. There are 15 residues in the CDR3. Germline values: CDR1 MNHEY, CDR2 SVGEGT. The trim removed 5 bases at V and 6 bases at J, leaving 7 bases unmatched. The CDR3 is CASSAETGGRQPQHF. CDR3 sequence (DNA): TGTGCCAGCAGTGCCGAGACAGGGGGCCGTCAGCCCCAGCATTTT.

At least ten counts were recorded for this clonotype. V is TRBV9 and J is TRBJ2-3; 8 bases map to TRBD2. The germline V gene encodes CDR1 SGDLS and CDR2 YYNGEE. This CDR3 comprises 15 residues. V lost 4 bases and J lost 3; bases outside the gene matches: 7. CDR3 amino acids: CASSPRLARTDTQYF. The CDR3 bases are TGTGCCAGCAGCCCAAGACTAGCGAGGACAGATACGCAGTATTTT.

This clonotype was detected ten times or more. The chain joins TRBV12-3 or TRBV12-4 to TRBJ2-1; D is undetermined. The CDR3 length is 13 residues. The germline V and J ends were trimmed by 0 bases and 9 bases, with 9 bases remaining between them. The CDR3 here is CASSLARNGEQFF. CDR3 nucleotides: TGTGCCAGCAGTTTAGCGCGGAACGGTGAGCAGTTCTTC.

CDR3 in amino acids: CASSGGTVQPQHF. CDR3 nucleotide sequence: TGTGCCAGCAGTGGCGGGACAGTGCAGCCCCAGCATTTT. The chain joins TRBV6-2 or TRBV6-3 to TRBJ1-5; 7 nucleotides align to TRBD1. Trimming at V came to 5 bases and at J to 7 bases, leaving 5 bases not matched to a gene. This CDR3 has 13 amino acids. Germline V lookup: CDR1 MNHEY, CDR2 SVGEGT.

The V gene is TRBV9, the J gene TRBJ1-3; no clear D. The CDR3 has 13 residues. Germline values: CDR1 SGDLS, CDR2 YYNGEE. The ends were cut back, 3 bases at V and 4 bases at J, with 8 bases in the middle. The CDR3: CASSEVAGNTIYF. Here the CDR3 DNA reads TGTGCCAGCAGCGAGGTGGCAGGAAACACCATATATTTT.

Note on this clonotype: A read error is possible here, since a much larger clone lies one base away. The chain carries TRBV5-1 and TRBJ1-1; D may be TRBD1 (6 bases). V was shortened by 6 bases and J by 1 base, with 13 bases between the two germline ends. The CDR3 has 14 amino acids. Germline values: CDR1 SGHRS, CDR2 YFSETQ. For the CDR3, the DNA is TGCGCCAGCAAGGGGACACTGCAGAACACTGAAGCTTTCTTT. Protein: CASKGTLQNTEAFF.

The genes are TRBV6-5 and TRBJ2-7, with 7 bases aligning to TRBD1. Germline CDR1 is MNHEY and CDR2 is SVGAGI. CDR3 length: 12 amino acids. V was pared by 5 bases and J by 5 bases, with 3 bases of the junction left unmatched. CDR3 in amino acids: CASSETGNEQYF. In nucleotides, the CDR3 is TGTGCCAGCAGTGAGACAGGGAACGAGCAGTACTTC.

This clonotype was counted at least ten times. The chain couples TRBV7-9 to TRBJ2-7; D call uncertain. V was pared by 1 base and J by 6 bases, with 10 bases between. Germline-derived CDR1 and CDR2 are SEHNR and FQNEAQ (reference sequence). This CDR3 is built from 13 residues. CDR3 residues: CASSLVVSLEQYF. The DNA for the CDR3 is TGTGCCAGCAGCTTAGTAGTCAGCCTCGAGCAGTACTTC.

This clonotype showed up just a few times. This rearrangement joins TRBV19 to TRBJ2-7, with 7 bases aligning to TRBD1. The CDR3 totals 13 residues. The V gene end was trimmed by 9 bases and the J gene end by 2 bases; junction bases not matched to a gene: 7. CDR1 is LNHDA, CDR2 SQIVND, per germline (reference sequence). CDR3 in amino acids: CASRDRLTYEQYF. CDR3 nucleotides: TGTGCCAGCCGGGACAGACTCACCTACGAGCAGTACTTC.